The next 8 T cell receptor beta chains were all read from a single sample in a study of T cells after yellow fever vaccination. TCRdb independently ran MiXCR on the 5' RACE reads; one entry per CDR3 protein. The sample lists about 260,000 distinct CDR3 sequences, about 5.2% occurring once. The sequencing used CD4+ T cells sorted from PBMCs, collected on the day of the yellow fever booster vaccination. All receptors derive from a man younger than 35 who received the YFV17D yellow fever vaccine.

In this sample, this clonotype turned up many times. This sequence joins TRBV6-2 or TRBV6-3 and TRBJ1-5, with D tentatively TRBD1 (5 bases). The CDR3 sequence is 14 residues long. Germline V gene sequence: CDR1 MNHEY, CDR2 SVGEGT. The V end was cut by 5 bases, the J end by 4 bases, with 12 bases between. This CDR3 is CASSPQGGNQPQHF. The DNA for the CDR3 is TGTGCCAGCAGTCCTCAGGGTGGGAATCAGCCCCAGCATTTT.

Worth noting for this clonotype: A much larger clone differs from this one at a single base, so this may be a read error. This chain uses TRBV7-2 with TRBJ1-1; 7 bases are a match to TRBD1. The germline CDR1 and CDR2 sequences are SGHTA and FQGNSA. The CDR3 length is 16 residues. Germline trimming cut 5 bases from V and 3 bases from J; bases unmatched to any gene: 12. The CDR3 here is CASSNRQGFGYTEAFF. The CDR3 nucleotides read TGTGCCAGCAGCAATCGACAGGGATTTGGGTACACTGAAGCTTTCTTT.

The sample holds many counts of this clonotype. The rearrangement links TRBV5-1 to TRBJ2-3, with TRBD1 as a possible D gene (6 bases). The germline V and J ends were trimmed by 0 bases and 2 bases, with 13 bases remaining between them. Germline CDR1 reads SGHRS; CDR2 reads YFSETQ. The CDR3 extends over 16 amino acids. The CDR3 DNA is TGCGCCAGCAGCTTGGTCCGGGACAAAAACACAGATACGCAGTATTTT. Protein product: CASSLVRDKNTDTQYF.

This clonotype was observed at least ten times. J is TRBJ2-7 and V is TRBV6-2 or TRBV6-3; 11 bases line up with TRBD2. V dropped 2 bases and J dropped 3; count of bases not matched to a gene: 3. Germline V lookup: CDR1 MNHEY, CDR2 SVGEGT. The CDR3 covers 15 residues. The CDR3 is CASSYQTSGGYEQYF. The CDR3 coding sequence is TGTGCCAGCAGTTACCAAACTAGCGGGGGCTACGAGCAGTACTTC.

This clonotype was counted between two and nine times. The gene calls are TRBV5-1 and TRBJ1-3; weak D call: TRBD1 (6 bases). Trimming took 10 bases from V and 5 from J, leaving 19 bases between them. The CDR3 spans 14 residues. CDR1 is SGHRS, CDR2 YFSETQ, per germline. CDR3 protein: CAFHPGQWRNTIYF. CDR3 in DNA: TGCGCCTTCCACCCGGGACAATGGAGAAACACCATATATTTT.

The chain couples TRBV20-1 to TRBJ2-3, with TRBD2 identical over 10 bases. V lost 4 bases to trimming and J lost 4 bases; unmatched junction nucleotides: 8. This CDR3 comprises 15 residues. Per germline, CDR1 DFQATT and CDR2 SNEGSKA (reference sequence). The DNA of the CDR3 is TGCAGTGCTAAAATAGGGACTAGCGTTGCAGATACGCAGTATTTT. Residues: CSAKIGTSVADTQYF.

This clonotype was seen a few times. J is TRBJ2-2 and V is TRBV11-3, with D unclear. The CDR3 has 15 residues. Trimming removed 5 bases from V and 5 bases from J, with 15 bases in between. Germline CDR1 is SGHNT and CDR2 is YENEEA. In DNA form, the CDR3 reads TGTGCCAGCAGCCCCGGCTCTCTATGGACCGGGGAGCTGTTTTTT. It specifies CASSPGSLWTGELFF.

The V call is TRBV10-3, the J call TRBJ1-4, with 10 bases matching TRBD1. Looked up from germline, CDR1 is ENHRY and CDR2 is SYGVKD. V was pared by 4 bases and J by 6 bases, with 8 bases of the junction left unmatched. This CDR3 is built from 16 residues. This chain's CDR3 is CAISGSRGQGYEKLFF. DNA for the CDR3: TGTGCCATCAGTGGCTCTAGGGGACAGGGGTATGAAAAACTGTTTTTT.